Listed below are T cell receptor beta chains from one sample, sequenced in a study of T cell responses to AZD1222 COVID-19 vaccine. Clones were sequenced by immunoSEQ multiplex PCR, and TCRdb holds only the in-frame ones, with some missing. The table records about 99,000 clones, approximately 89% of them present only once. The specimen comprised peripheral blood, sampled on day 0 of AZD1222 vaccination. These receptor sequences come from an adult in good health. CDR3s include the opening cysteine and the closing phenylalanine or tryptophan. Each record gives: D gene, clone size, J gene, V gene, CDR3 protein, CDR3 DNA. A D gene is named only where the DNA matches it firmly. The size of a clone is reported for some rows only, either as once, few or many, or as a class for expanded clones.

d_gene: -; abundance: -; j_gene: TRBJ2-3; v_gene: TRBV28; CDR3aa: CASSFITTSTDTQYF; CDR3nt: TGTGCCAGCAGTTTTATAACAACTAGCACAGATACGCAGTATTTT
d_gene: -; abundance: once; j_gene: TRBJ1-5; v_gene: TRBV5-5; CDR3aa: CASSLWENQPQHF; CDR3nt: TGTGCCAGCAGCTTGTGGGAAAATCAGCCCCAGCATTTT
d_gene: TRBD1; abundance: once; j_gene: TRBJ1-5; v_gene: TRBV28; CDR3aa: CASSSDRANQPQHF; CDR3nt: TGTGCCAGCAGTTCGGACAGGGCCAATCAGCCCCAGCATTTT
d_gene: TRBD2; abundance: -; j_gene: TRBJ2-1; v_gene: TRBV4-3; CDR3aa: CASSQELAGGRVEQFF; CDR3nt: TGCGCCAGCAGCCAAGAACTAGCGGGGGGGCGGGTTGAGCAGTTCTTC
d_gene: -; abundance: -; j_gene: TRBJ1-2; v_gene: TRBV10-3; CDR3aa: CAISPQEYGYTF; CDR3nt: TGTGCCATCAGTCCTCAGGAATATGGCTACACCTTC
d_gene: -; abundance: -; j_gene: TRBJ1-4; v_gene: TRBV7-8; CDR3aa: CASSLNEGRGEKLFF; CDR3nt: TGTGCCAGCAGCTTAAACGAGGGAAGGGGTGAAAAACTGTTTTTT
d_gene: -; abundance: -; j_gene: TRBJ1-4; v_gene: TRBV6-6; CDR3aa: CASSYSKGLEKLFF; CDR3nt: TGTGCCAGCAGTTACTCGAAGGGATTGGAAAAACTGTTTTTT
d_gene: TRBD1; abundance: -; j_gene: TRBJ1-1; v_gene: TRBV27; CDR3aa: CASSWDRADTEAFF; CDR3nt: TGTGCCAGCAGCTGGGACAGGGCCGACACTGAAGCTTTCTTT
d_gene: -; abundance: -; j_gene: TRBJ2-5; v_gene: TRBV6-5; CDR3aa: CASSYSKTQYF; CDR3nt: TGTGCCAGCAGTTACTCAAAGACCCAGTACTTC
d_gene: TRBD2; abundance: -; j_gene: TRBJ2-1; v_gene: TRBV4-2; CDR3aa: CASSPPGSGRDNEQFF; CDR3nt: TGTGCCAGCAGCCCACCGGGTAGCGGGAGGGACAATGAGCAGTTCTTC
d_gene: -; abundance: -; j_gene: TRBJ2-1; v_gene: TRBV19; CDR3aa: CASSAFRNEQFF; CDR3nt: TGTGCCAGTAGTGCCTTCCGGAATGAGCAGTTCTTC
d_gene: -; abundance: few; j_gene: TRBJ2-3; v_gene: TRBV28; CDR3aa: CASSFTPSILEVTDTQYF; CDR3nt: TGTGCCAGCAGTTTCACCCCATCAATACTAGAAGTGACAGATACGCAGTATTTT
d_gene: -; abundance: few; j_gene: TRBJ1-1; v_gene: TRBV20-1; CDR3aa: CSAIPYTEAFF; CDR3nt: TGCAGTGCTATCCCCTACACTGAAGCTTTCTTT
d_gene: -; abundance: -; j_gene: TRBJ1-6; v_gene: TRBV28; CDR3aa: CASNTNRVTYNSPLHF; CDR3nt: TGTGCCAGCAACACTAACAGGGTGACCTATAATTCACCCCTCCACTTT
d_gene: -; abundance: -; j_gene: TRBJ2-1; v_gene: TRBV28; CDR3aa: CASTDGTSAYNEQFF; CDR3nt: TGTGCCAGCACCGACGGGACGTCGGCCTACAATGAGCAGTTCTTC
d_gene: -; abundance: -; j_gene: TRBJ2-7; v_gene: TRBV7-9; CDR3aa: CASSEGAYEQYF; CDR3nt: TGTGCCAGCAGTGAAGGGGCCTACGAGCAGTACTTC
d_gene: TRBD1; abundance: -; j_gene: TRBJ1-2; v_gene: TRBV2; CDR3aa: CASRETGNYGYTF; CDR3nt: TGTGCCAGCAGAGAGACAGGGAACTATGGCTACACCTTC
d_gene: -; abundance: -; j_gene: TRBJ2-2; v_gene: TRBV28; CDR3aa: CASRSHGGNTGELFF; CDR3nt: TGTGCCAGCAGGTCGCACGGTGGGAACACCGGGGAGCTGTTTTTT
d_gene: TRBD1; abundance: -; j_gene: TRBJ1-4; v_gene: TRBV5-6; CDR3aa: CASSLGQGLNEKLFF; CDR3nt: TGTGCCAGCAGCTTGGGACAGGGCCTTAATGAAAAACTGTTTTTT
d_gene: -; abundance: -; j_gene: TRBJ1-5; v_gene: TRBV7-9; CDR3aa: CASSLAASNQPQHF; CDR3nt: TGTGCCAGCAGCTTAGCCGCCAGCAATCAGCCCCAGCATTTT
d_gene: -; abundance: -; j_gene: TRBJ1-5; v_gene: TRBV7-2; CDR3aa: CASSSRIDQPQHF; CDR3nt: TGTGCCAGCAGCTCTAGGATTGATCAGCCCCAGCATTTT
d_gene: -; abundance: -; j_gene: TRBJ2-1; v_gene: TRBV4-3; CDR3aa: CASSQDNRASYNEQFF; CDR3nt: TGCGCCAGCAGCCAAGACAACAGGGCCTCCTACAATGAGCAGTTCTTC
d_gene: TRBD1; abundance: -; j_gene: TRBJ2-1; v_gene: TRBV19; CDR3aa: CASSIGDRAYNEQFF; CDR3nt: TGTGCCAGTAGTATAGGGGACAGGGCCTACAATGAGCAGTTCTTC
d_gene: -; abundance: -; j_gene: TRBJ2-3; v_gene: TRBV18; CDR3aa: CASTEGIRDTQYF; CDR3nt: TGTGCCAGTACGGAAGGGATAAGGGATACGCAGTATTTT
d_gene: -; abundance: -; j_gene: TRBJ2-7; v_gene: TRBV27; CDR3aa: CASSLGGVNEQYF; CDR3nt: TGTGCCAGCAGTTTGGGGGGTGTCAACGAGCAGTACTTC
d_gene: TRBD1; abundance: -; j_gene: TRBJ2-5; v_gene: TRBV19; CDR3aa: CASRDRGQETQYF; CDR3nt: TGTGCCAGTAGAGACAGGGGGCAAGAGACCCAGTACTTC
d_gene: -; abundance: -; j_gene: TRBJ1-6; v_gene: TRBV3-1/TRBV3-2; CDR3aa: CASSPRNNSPLHF; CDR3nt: TGTGCCAGCAGCCCAAGAAATAATTCACCCCTCCACTTT
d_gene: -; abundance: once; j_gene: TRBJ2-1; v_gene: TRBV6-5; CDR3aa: CASRSQGYNEQFF; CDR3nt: TGTGCCAGCAGATCACAGGGTTACAATGAGCAGTTCTTC
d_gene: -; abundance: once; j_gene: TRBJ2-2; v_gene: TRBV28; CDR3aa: CASRVNTGELFF; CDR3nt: TGTGCCAGCAGGGTAAACACCGGGGAGCTGTTTTTT
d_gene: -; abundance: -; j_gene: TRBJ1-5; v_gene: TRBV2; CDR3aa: CASSRERNQPQHF; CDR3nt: TGTGCCAGCAGTCGGGAGCGCAATCAGCCCCAGCATTTT
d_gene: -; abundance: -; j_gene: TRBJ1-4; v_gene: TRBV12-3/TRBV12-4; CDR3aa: CASSFSNEKLFF; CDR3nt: TGTGCCAGCAGTTTCAGCAATGAAAAACTGTTTTTT
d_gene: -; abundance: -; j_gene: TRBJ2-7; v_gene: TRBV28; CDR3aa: CASSTNFEQYF; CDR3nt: TGTGCCAGCAGTACCAACTTCGAGCAGTACTTC
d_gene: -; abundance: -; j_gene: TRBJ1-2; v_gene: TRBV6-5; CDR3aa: CASSRGPGGGYTF; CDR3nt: TGTGCCAGCAGTCGGGGGCCGGGAGGAGGCTACACCTTC
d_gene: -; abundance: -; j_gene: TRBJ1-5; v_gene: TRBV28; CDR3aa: CASSSGGWNQPQHF; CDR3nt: TGTGCCAGCAGTTCCGGAGGTTGGAATCAGCCCCAGCATTTT
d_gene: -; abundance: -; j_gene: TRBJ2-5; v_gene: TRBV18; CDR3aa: CASARDLLQETQYF; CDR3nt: TGTGCCAGCGCCCGGGACTTACTTCAAGAGACCCAGTACTTC
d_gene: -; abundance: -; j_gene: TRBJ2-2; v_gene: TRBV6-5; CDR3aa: CASIAVTGELFF; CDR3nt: TGTGCCAGCATCGCCGTCACCGGGGAGCTGTTTTTT
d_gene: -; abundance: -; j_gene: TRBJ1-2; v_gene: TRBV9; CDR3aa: CASSARDGEGYTF; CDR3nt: TGTGCCAGCAGCGCGAGGGACGGCGAGGGCTACACCTTC
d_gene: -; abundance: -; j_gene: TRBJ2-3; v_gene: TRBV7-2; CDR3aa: CASTFQGPTDTQYF; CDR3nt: TGTGCCAGCACCTTTCAGGGTCCCACAGATACGCAGTATTTT
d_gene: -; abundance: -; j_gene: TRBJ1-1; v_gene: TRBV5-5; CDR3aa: CASSPDTGSTEAFF; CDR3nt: TGTGCCAGCAGCCCGGATACAGGAAGCACTGAAGCTTTCTTT
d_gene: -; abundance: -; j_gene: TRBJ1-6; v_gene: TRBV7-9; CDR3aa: CASSLAQRQIPNSPLHF; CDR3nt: TGTGCCAGCAGCTTAGCCCAAAGACAAATCCCCAATTCACCCCTCCACTTT
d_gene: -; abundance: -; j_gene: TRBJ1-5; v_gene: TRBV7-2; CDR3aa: CASSLASQGFRQPQHF; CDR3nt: TGTGCCAGCAGCTTAGCGTCCCAGGGGTTTCGTCAGCCCCAGCATTTT
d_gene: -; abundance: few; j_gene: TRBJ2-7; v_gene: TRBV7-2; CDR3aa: CASSLSSSVSSYEQYF; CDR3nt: TGTGCCAGCAGCTTAAGCTCTAGCGTTAGCTCCTACGAGCAGTACTTC
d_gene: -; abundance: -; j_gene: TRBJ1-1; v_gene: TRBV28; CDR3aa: CAHTRGGVVTEAFF; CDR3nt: TGTGCCCACACCCGGGGGGGAGTTGTGACTGAAGCTTTCTTT
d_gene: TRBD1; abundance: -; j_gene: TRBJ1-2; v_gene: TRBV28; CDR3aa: CATYPGGEIYGYTF; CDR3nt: TGTGCCACCTACCCAGGGGGCGAAATCTATGGCTACACCTTC
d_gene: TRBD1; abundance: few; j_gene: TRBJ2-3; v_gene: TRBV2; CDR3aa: CASRRTGGIDTQYF; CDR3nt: TGTGCCAGCCGACGGACAGGGGGCATAGATACGCAGTATTTT
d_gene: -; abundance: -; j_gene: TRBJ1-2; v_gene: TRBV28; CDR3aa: CASSLAFSKEGYTF; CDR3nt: TGTGCCAGCAGTTTGGCGTTTTCTAAGGAGGGCTACACCTTC
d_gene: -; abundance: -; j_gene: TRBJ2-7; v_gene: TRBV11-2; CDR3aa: CASSFPRNPYEQYF; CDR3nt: TGTGCCAGCAGCTTTCCCCGGAACCCCTACGAGCAGTACTTC
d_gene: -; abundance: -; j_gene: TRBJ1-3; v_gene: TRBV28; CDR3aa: CASSGFRGSGNTIYF; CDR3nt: TGTGCCAGCAGTGGTTTTCGGGGCTCTGGAAACACCATATATTTT
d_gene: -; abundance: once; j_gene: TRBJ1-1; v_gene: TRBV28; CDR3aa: CASSFLPRATEAFF; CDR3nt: TGTGCCAGCAGTTTCCTCCCTCGGGCCACTGAAGCTTTCTTT
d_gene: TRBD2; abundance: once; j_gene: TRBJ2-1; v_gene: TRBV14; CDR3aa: CASSPLLAGSYNEQFF; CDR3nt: TGTGCCAGCAGCCCTCTACTAGCGGGGAGCTACAATGAGCAGTTCTTC
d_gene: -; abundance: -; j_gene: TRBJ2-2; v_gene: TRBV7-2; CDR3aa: CASSLAGTFDNTGELFF; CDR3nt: TGTGCCAGCAGCTTAGCGGGGACTTTCGACAACACCGGGGAGCTGTTTTTT
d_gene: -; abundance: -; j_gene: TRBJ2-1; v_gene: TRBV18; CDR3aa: CASSPEGGNEQFF; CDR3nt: TGTGCCAGCTCACCGGAAGGCGGGAATGAGCAGTTCTTC